This T cell receptor (beta chain) was observed in a study of blood T cell repertoires in COVID-19. Study information: Acute and convalescent COVID-19 specimens originated in the United States, Italy and Spain.

Original processing methods: Amplified reference gene primers provided the basis for estimating nucleated cell counts. Clones were read by immunoSEQ multiplex PCR, and TCRdb kept only the in-frame ones, dropping some. The DNA gave D and trimming, while V, J and clone size come from that table. The sample lists about 64,000 clones; approximately 78% were seen once. Germline lookup yields CDR1 SGHTA and CDR2 FQGNSA. Trimming stripped 1 base from V and 5 bases from J, with 14 bases between. The CDR3 consists of 15 residues. This clonotype was sampled from a man at least 80 years old with acute or convalescent COVID-19. V is TRBV7-2 and J is TRBJ2-5; possibly TRBD1 for D (6 bases). Sequenced: peripheral blood. The CDR3 reads CASSLGQVFEETQYF. CDR3 nucleotides: TGTGCCAGCAGCTTAGGACAGGTTTTCGAGGAGACCCAGTACTTC.